These 8 T cell receptor beta chains originate from one sample sequenced in a study of T cell changes during pregnancy in multiple sclerosis. The table came from immunoSEQ multiplex PCR; TCRdb's copy has only in-frame clones and leaves some out. In the table there are under 95,000 clones, under 95% of which are singletons. Sample: CD4+ T cells from peripheral blood mononuclear cells, taken before pregnancy. All receptors derive from a female donor with multiple sclerosis, enrolled in a pregnancy study.

The chain couples TRBV6-1 to TRBJ1-5, with D possibly TRBD1 on 6 matching bases. V was clipped by 7 bases and J by 0 bases, with 13 bases between them. The length of the CDR3 is 15 residues. Germline V gene sequence: CDR1 MNHNS, CDR2 SASEGT. CDR3 amino acids: CASTQGPYSNQPQHF. CDR3 bases: TGTGCCAGCACACAGGGACCGTATAGCAATCAGCCCCAGCATTTT.

Written as DNA, the CDR3 is TGTGCCAGCTGCTCACCCGGGACTAGCGGGAGCTATGAGCAGTTCTTC. Residues: CASCSPGTSGSYEQFF. V usage is TRBV27 and J usage is TRBJ2-1, with 14 nucleotides matching TRBD2. This CDR3 spans 16 amino acids. Germline V gene sequence: CDR1 MNHEY, CDR2 SMNVEV (reference sequence). V was clipped by 8 bases and J by 8 bases; unmatched bases: 11.

A few counts support this clone. This sequence joins TRBV19 and TRBJ1-2, with D maybe TRBD1 (6 bases). Germline-derived CDR1 and CDR2 are LNHDA and SQIVND (reference sequence). CDR3 length: 15 residues. V shed 4 bases and J shed 2 bases, with 14 bases lying between them. The CDR3 here is CASSRMGAGNYGYTF. In DNA form, the CDR3 reads TGTGCCAGTAGTAGAATGGGGGCAGGGAACTATGGCTACACCTTC.

V gene TRBV18 combines with J gene TRBJ1-4, with TRBD1 as a possible D gene (5 bases). This CDR3 has 15 residues. Per germline, CDR1 KGHSH and CDR2 LQKENI. Trimming pared 2 bases from V and 8 bases from J, leaving 15 bases between. The CDR3 bases are TGTGCCAGCTCACCAGGAACAGGAAGGACCGAAAAACTGTTTTTT. Translation: CASSPGTGRTEKLFF.

V gene TRBV29-1 combines with J gene TRBJ2-3, with 9 bases identical to TRBD2. Germline CDR1 and CDR2: SQVTM and ANQGSEA. The CDR3 totals 13 residues. V shed 3 bases and J 7 bases; nucleotides not matched to a gene: 5. The CDR3 region has the DNA TGCAGCGTTGATGGCGGGGGGGATTATACGCAGTATTTT. Its protein is CSVDGGGDYTQYF.

The CDR3 sequence: CASSQVDRDEQFF. CDR3 DNA sequence: TGCGCCAGCAGCCAAGTAGACCGGGATGAGCAGTTCTTC. The chain uses TRBV4-1 and TRBJ2-1; the D is unclear. This CDR3 comprises 13 residues. Germline CDR1 reads MGHRA; CDR2 reads YSYEKL. V lost 1 base and J lost 8, with 9 bases in between.

The chain has TRBV28 and TRBJ1-2; TRBD1 agrees at 7 bases. V dropped 10 bases and J dropped 2; count of bases not matched to a gene: 7. CDR3 length: 13 residues. Germline loops: CDR1 MDHEN, CDR2 SYDVKM. CDR3 amino acids: CAIPTGINYGYTF. DNA of the CDR3: TGTGCCATCCCGACAGGGATAAACTATGGCTACACCTTC.

The J gene is TRBJ2-1, the V gene TRBV6-5, with D tentatively TRBD1 (5 bases). Between the trimmed V and J ends, which lost 0 bases and 0 bases, there was a span of 9 bases. The CDR3 loop spans 16 amino acids. Looked up from germline, CDR1 is MNHEY and CDR2 is SVGAGI. CDR3 sequence reads: CASSYSDTRSYNEQFF. The CDR3, as DNA: TGTGCCAGCAGTTACTCGGACACCCGCTCCTACAATGAGCAGTTCTTC.